Presented here are 5 T cell receptor beta chains from one specimen sequenced in a study of cytomegalovirus exposure and HLA in healthy donors. The study ran its PCR with 60 Vbeta and 13 Jbeta primers. The method was immunoSEQ multiplex PCR; TCRdb's version includes in-frame clones alone and lacks a portion of them. The sample yields under 200,000 clones, of which the top ten take up roughly 2%. Source material: PBMCs. The receptors stem from a man aged 25 to 45 in good health and CMV-seronegative.

V is TRBV4-3 and J is TRBJ1-2; D is undetermined. V lost 0 bases and J lost 8, with 7 bases in between. The germline CDR1 and CDR2 sequences are LGHNA and YSLEER. This CDR3 has 12 residues. CDR3 nucleotides: TGCGCCAGCAGCCAAGACGGGTCGGGCTACACCTTC. Its translation is CASSQDGSGYTF.

The chain has TRBV11-3 and TRBJ1-2, with 7 bases fitting TRBD1. The germline V gene has CDR1 SGHNT and CDR2 YENEEA. The V and J ends lost 0 bases and 3 bases, in that order; junction bases with no gene match: 7. The CDR3 sequence is 16 residues long. In DNA, the CDR3 is TGTGCCAGCAGCTTAGACTCGACAGGGTCGGACTATGGCTACACCTTC. Its translation: CASSLDSTGSDYGYTF.

This chain joins TRBV5-1 and TRBJ2-5; 10 bases line up with TRBD2. V trimming: 5 bases; J trimming: 3 bases; junction bases outside the gene matches: 7. This CDR3 comprises 15 residues. Germline CDR1 is SGHRS and CDR2 is YFSETQ. CDR3 bases: TGCGCCAGCAGGCTCGGGACTAGCGTTGAAGAGACCCAGTACTTC. This sequence encodes CASRLGTSVEETQYF.

This rearrangement joins TRBV19 to TRBJ1-1; D perhaps matches TRBD1 (6 bases). Trimming stripped 8 bases from V and 3 bases from J, with 19 bases between. The germline V gene encodes CDR1 LNHDA and CDR2 SQIVND (reference sequence). The CDR3 runs 15 residues. The CDR3 loop reads CASVTRGAADTEAFF. The CDR3, as DNA: TGTGCCAGTGTTACCCGGGGGGCTGCGGACACTGAAGCTTTCTTT.

The rearrangement joins TRBV5-1 to TRBJ2-2, with D perhaps TRBD1 (5 bases). Germline-derived CDR1 and CDR2 are SGHRS and YFSETQ. CDR3 length: 15 residues. The V gene lost 5 bases and the J gene lost 7 bases, with 18 bases spanning the gap. In DNA, the CDR3 is TGCGCCAGCAGTCCCGGTTCGGGCAGGGTCGGGGAGCTGTTTTTT. Amino acids: CASSPGSGRVGELFF.